This TCR beta chain came from a study of response to subunit inactivated influenza vaccine. The study, taken as a whole, reports: T cells newly recruited by each seasonal influenza vaccination are few, the authors suggested.

This clonotype was observed a handful of times. Its antigen is unknown. Germline CDR1 DFQATT, CDR2 SNEGSKA (reference sequence). Trimming at V came to 4 bases and at J to 1 base, leaving 6 bases not matched to a gene. The CDR3 contains 17 residues. TCRdb processed the RT-PCR reads anew with MiXCR; each CDR3 protein has one entry. Among under 550,000 distinct CDR3 sequences listed, 6.5% to 8% were seen once. This sequence was found in a man aged 50-75 years who received an inactivated influenza vaccine. Sequences were derived from PBMCs from blood, sampled roughly 24 months after vaccination. This chain links TRBV20-1 with TRBJ1-6, with 11 bases aligning to TRBD1. CDR3 loop: CSATGTGGGSYNSPLHF. The CDR3 nucleotides are TGCAGTGCTACCGGGACAGGGGGGGGATCCTATAATTCACCCCTCCACTTT.